The 17 T cell receptor beta chains in this list originate from one sample, sequenced in a study of T cells in Graves' hyperthyroidism and ophthalmopathy. Amplification of TCR beta CDR3 regions used RNA as the template. The HTBI primer set served for first-round RT-PCR of the TCR CDR3. From the multiplex PCR reads, TCRdb called clonotypes with MiXCR, one entry per CDR3 protein. This sample carries about 520,000 distinct CDR3 sequences, approximately 25% of them seen once, and the ten largest clones take approximately 10%. The specimen was blood. The receptors here all came from a woman aged 30 to 39 with Graves' ophthalmopathy.

The chain carries TRBV7-3 and TRBJ2-2, with a possible D match to TRBD2 (6 bases). In germline, CDR1 is SGHTA, CDR2 FQGTGA. With 2 bases removed from V and 5 bases from J, the gap between germline ends came to 18 bases. This CDR3 has 17 amino acids. This chain's CDR3 is CASSLSGEVAATGELFF. The DNA for the CDR3 is TGTGCCAGCAGCTTATCTGGGGAGGTAGCGGCTACCGGGGAGCTGTTTTTT.

CDR3 in DNA: TGCGCCAACCTTACAGGGCGCATGAACACTGAAGCTTTCTTT. This encodes CANLTGRMNTEAFF. The chain joins TRBV10-1 to TRBJ1-1; weak D call: TRBD1 (6 bases). This CDR3 is 14 amino acids long. V was cut by 10 bases and J by 0 bases, with 15 bases left in between. CDR1 and CDR2 from the germline V gene are WNHNN and SYGVQD (reference sequence).

This clonotype has a handful of counts. The chain has TRBV9 and TRBJ2-7; D could derive from TRBD1 or TRBD2 (5 bases each). Germline-derived CDR1 and CDR2 are SGDLS and YYNGEE. V was pared by 5 bases and J by 5 bases, with 17 bases between. The CDR3 runs to 14 residues. The DNA for the CDR3 is TGTGCCAGCAGTGGTGACTGGGGGAGCCACGAGCAGTACTTC. Translated, it gives CASSGDWGSHEQYF.

The chain is built from TRBV19 and TRBJ2-2, with D possibly matching TRBD1 (6 bases). Germline V gives CDR1 LNHDA, CDR2 SQIVND (reference sequence). CDR3 length: 17 amino acids. Trimming shortened V by 6 bases and J by 0 bases, and 17 bases separated the two germline ends. The CDR3 loop reads CASSSILGATNTGELFF. The CDR3 coding sequence is TGTGCCAGTAGCTCTATCTTGGGGGCCACGAACACCGGGGAGCTGTTTTTT.

This clonotype occurred a few times. The conserved closing phenylalanine or tryptophan is absent in this CDR3, likely reflecting a read error. The CDR3 nucleotides read TGTGCCAGCAGTTACTCGATAACGGGGGGTCAAGAGACCCAGTACTCC. Amino acids: CASSYSITGGQETQYS. The chain carries TRBV6-5 and TRBJ2-5, with 7 nucleotides matching TRBD2. Germline-derived CDR1 and CDR2 are MNHEY and SVGAGI. The CDR3 runs to 16 residues. The J segment lost 2 bases and the V segment lost 0 bases, leaving 6 bases of the junction unmatched.

This clonotype came up a few times. The gene calls are TRBV6-1 and TRBJ2-5; 9 bases map to TRBD1. Germline V gene lookup returns CDR1 MNHNS and CDR2 SASEGT. V dropped 6 bases and J dropped 5; count of bases not matched to a gene: 10. This CDR3 spans 15 amino acids. The DNA for the CDR3 is TGTGCCAGCAGACAACAGGGGGCCAGTGGTGAGACCCAGTACTTC. Protein product: CASRQQGASGETQYF.

The chain recombines TRBV20-1 with TRBJ1-2; maybe TRBD1 (6 bases). The V end was cut by 1 base, the J end by 2 bases, with 11 bases between. The CDR3 sequence is 14 residues long. Germline V CDR1 and CDR2: DFQATT, SNEGSKA (reference sequence). The CDR3 sequence is CSARVPGVNYGYTF. The CDR3 DNA reads as TGCAGTGCTAGAGTGCCAGGGGTAAACTATGGCTACACCTTC.

This clonotype was counted between two and nine times. V is TRBV28 and J is TRBJ1-2; D gene unclear. The CDR3 loop spans 14 amino acids. The germline gives CDR1 MDHEN, CDR2 SYDVKM. CDR3 region: CSLPVGQSNYGYTF. The CDR3 bases are TGTTCCCTCCCCGTCGGGCAGAGTAACTATGGCTACACCTTC.

The chain joins TRBV10-3 to TRBJ2-5; either TRBD1 or TRBD2 may supply D (6 bases each). Per the germline V gene, CDR1 is ENHRY and CDR2 is SYGVKD. The CDR3 loop spans 14 amino acids. Trimming cost V 6 bases and J 2 bases, with 13 bases left between them. The CDR3 DNA reads TGTGCCATCAGCCCGGGGGACACACAAGAGACCCAGTACTTC. Amino acid sequence: CAISPGDTQETQYF.

The chain is built from TRBV18 and TRBJ2-2; unclear D gene. Trimming took off 2 bases at V and 0 bases at J, with 10 bases between the two ends. Germline V lookup: CDR1 KGHSH, CDR2 LQKENI. CDR3 size: 16 residues. This CDR3 reads CASSPSPVANTGELFF. CDR3 in DNA: TGTGCCAGCTCACCAAGCCCAGTCGCGAACACCGGGGAGCTGTTTTTT. Looking up the rest from reference TRBV18 and TRBJ2-2 gives the full variable domain: NAGVMQNPRHLVRRRGQEARLRCSPMKGHSHVYWYRQLPEEGLKFMVYLQKENIIDESGMPKERFSAEFPKEGPSILRIQQVVRGDSAAYFCASSPSPVANTGELFFGEGSRLTVL.

The CDR3 coding sequence is TGTGCCAGCATAGGCCCATTGTGGGGCGGGGAGCTGTTTTTT. The encoded protein is CASIGPLWGGELFF. The J gene is TRBJ2-2, the V gene TRBV28; D uncertain. V was shortened by 7 bases and J by 7 bases, with 16 bases between the two germline ends. CDR3 length equals 14 residues. Germline-derived CDR1 and CDR2 are MDHEN and SYDVKM.

This clonotype was recorded many times. The chain links TRBV7-2 to TRBJ2-7; the match to TRBD2 covers 8 bases. The CDR3 is made up of 17 amino acids. The germline V gene encodes CDR1 SGHTA and CDR2 FQGNSA. The V and J ends lost 7 bases and 5 bases, in that order; junction bases with no gene match: 19. This chain's CDR3 is CASNRESARGGTNEQYF. The CDR3 coding sequence is TGTGCCAGCAACAGGGAGTCGGCTCGCGGGGGGACCAACGAGCAGTACTTC.

This clonotype was observed many times. This sequence joins TRBV6-5 and TRBJ1-2; D not certain. The V end was cut by 3 bases, the J end by 4 bases, with 9 bases between. The CDR3 spans 13 residues. CDR1 is MNHEY, CDR2 SVGAGI, per germline. The CDR3 is CASSYDGPYGYTF. The CDR3 bases are TGTGCCAGCAGTTATGACGGGCCCTATGGCTACACCTTC.

Ten or more counts support this clonotype. The rearrangement joins TRBV20-1 to TRBJ2-2; TRBD2 matches 9 bases. The trim removed 0 bases at V and 7 bases at J, leaving 12 bases unmatched. CDR1 is DFQATT and CDR2 is SNEGSKA in the germline V gene (reference sequence). This CDR3 comprises 17 residues. For the CDR3, the DNA is TGCAGTGCTAGAGAAACCCCGGGACTAGCTCCGAGCGGGGAGCTGTTTTTT. This translates into CSARETPGLAPSGELFF.

The table lists this clonotype with many counts. The gene calls are TRBV6-2 or TRBV6-3 and TRBJ2-5; D is possibly TRBD1 (6 bases). Germline V gene lookup returns CDR1 MNHEY and CDR2 SVGEGT. This CDR3 spans 14 amino acids. V lost 6 bases, J lost 5 bases, and 16 bases lay in between. CDR3 in amino acids: CASSLGQNLETQYF. The CDR3 DNA reads TGTGCCAGCAGCCTGGGACAAAATTTGGAGACCCAGTACTTC.

V usage is TRBV29-1 and J usage is TRBJ1-1; 8 bases are a match to TRBD1. The V and J ends lost 7 bases and 8 bases, in that order; junction bases with no gene match: 9. Germline V CDR1 and CDR2: SQVTM, ANQGSEA. The CDR3 runs to 12 residues. The CDR3 loop reads CSATDRAVEAFF. The DNA of the CDR3 is TGCAGCGCCACGGACAGGGCGGTGGAAGCTTTCTTT.

The chain employs TRBV5-1 and TRBJ2-2, with TRBD2 matching over 14 bases. After removal of 4 bases from V and 5 bases from J, the junction contained 4 bases not matched to a gene. Per germline, CDR1 SGHRS and CDR2 YFSETQ. This CDR3 comprises 16 residues. CDR3 sequence reads: CASSMGLAGETGELFF. Written as DNA, the CDR3 is TGCGCCAGCAGCATGGGACTAGCGGGGGAAACCGGGGAGCTGTTTTTT.